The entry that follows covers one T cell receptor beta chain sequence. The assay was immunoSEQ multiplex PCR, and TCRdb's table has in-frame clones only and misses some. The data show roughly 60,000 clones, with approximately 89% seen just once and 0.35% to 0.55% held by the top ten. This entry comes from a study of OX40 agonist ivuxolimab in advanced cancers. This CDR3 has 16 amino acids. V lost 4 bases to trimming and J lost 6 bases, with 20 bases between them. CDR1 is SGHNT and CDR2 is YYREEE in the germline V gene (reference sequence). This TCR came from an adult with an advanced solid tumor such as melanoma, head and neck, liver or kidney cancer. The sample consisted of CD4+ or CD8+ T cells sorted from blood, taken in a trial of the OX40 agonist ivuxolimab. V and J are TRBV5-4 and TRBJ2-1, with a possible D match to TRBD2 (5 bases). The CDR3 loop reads CASSLTIPTRGNEQFF. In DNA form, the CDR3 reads TGTGCCAGCAGCCTCACGATTCCCACCCGGGGCAATGAGCAGTTCTTC. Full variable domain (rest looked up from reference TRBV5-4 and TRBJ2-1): ETGVTQSPTHLIKTRGQQVTLRCSSQSGHNTVSWYQQALGQGPQFIFQYYREEENGRGNFPPRFSGLQFPNYSSELNVNALELDDSALYLCASSLTIPTRGNEQFFGPGTRLTVL.